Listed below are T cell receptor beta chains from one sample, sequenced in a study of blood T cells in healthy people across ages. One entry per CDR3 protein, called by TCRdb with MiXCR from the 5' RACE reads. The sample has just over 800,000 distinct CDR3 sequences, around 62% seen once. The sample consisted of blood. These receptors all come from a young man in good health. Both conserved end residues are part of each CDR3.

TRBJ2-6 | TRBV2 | CASSMGRAPSGANVLTF
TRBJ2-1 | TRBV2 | CASSPGTPYNEQFF
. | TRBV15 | CATSRDSAYEQYF
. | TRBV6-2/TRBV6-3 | CASSYRTRLQRYYEQYF
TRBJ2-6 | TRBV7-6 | CASSLDSFGANVLTF
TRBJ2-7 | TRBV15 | CATSREIGVSYEQYF
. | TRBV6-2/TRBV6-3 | CASSYRGAATYEQYF
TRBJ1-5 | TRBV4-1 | CASSPTGPPQPQHF
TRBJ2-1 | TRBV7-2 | CASSLVSDSYNEQFF
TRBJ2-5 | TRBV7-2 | CASRFGQGAQETQYF
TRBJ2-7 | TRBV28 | CASSFLLASSYEQYF
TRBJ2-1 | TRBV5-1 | CASSNNGFNEQFF
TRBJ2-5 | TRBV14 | CASSQDNARGEETQYF
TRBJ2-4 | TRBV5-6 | CASSIGQAPGAQYF
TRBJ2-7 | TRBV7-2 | CASSLEAQGWSEQYF